These 15 T cell receptor beta chains were all obtained from the same sample, sequenced in a study of shared clonotypes between healthy human individuals. The repertoire was sequenced with immunoSEQ multiplex PCR; TCRdb's copy has only in-frame clones and lacks some. The data show some 2,100,000 clones, approximately 95% seen once. Sequencing used naive CD4+ T cells sorted from blood. The subset here: CD45RA+ positively selected. The receptors here all came from a man in his late teens or twenties in good health.

This clone was counted a single time. The genes are TRBV18 and TRBJ2-5; 7 bases match TRBD1. This CDR3 spans 17 amino acids. The junction had 15 bases not matched to a gene; V was cut back by 4 bases and J by 4 bases. Germline values: CDR1 KGHSH, CDR2 LQKENI. CDR3 sequence reads: CASSLLGSRGRGETQYF. The CDR3 nucleotides are TGTGCCAGCTCACTCCTGGGGTCTAGGGGGCGAGGAGAGACCCAGTACTTC.

V is TRBV19 and J is TRBJ2-5; 7 positions match TRBD2. CDR3 length equals 14 residues. Trimming took 5 bases from V and 3 from J; bases not matched to a gene: 6. The germline gives CDR1 LNHDA, CDR2 SQIVND (reference sequence). The CDR3 protein is CASSLRLAEETQYF. The CDR3 DNA reads as TGTGCCAGTAGTTTGCGACTAGCAGAAGAGACCCAGTACTTC.

The chain employs TRBV7-2 and TRBJ2-1; D ambiguous. This CDR3 spans 15 amino acids. In germline, CDR1 is SGHTA, CDR2 FQGNSA. The V and J ends lost 0 bases and 5 bases respectively, with 11 bases between them. CDR3 residues: CASSLAGPRHNEQFF. The CDR3, as DNA: TGTGCCAGCAGCTTAGCGGGCCCTCGTCACAATGAGCAGTTCTTC.

On this clone itself: Other DNA sequences in the same sample also yield this CDR3. This chain links TRBV20-1 with TRBJ1-3; D is uncertain. CDR1 is DFQATT, CDR2 SNEGSKA, per germline (reference sequence). This CDR3 contains 11 residues. Deletions cut 3 bases from V and 4 bases from J, with 4 bases between. This CDR3 reads CSASSGNTIYF. The CDR3, as DNA: TGCAGTGCTAGCAGCGGAAACACCATATATTTT.

This chain uses TRBV6-5 with TRBJ2-2, with TRBD2 as a possible D gene (5 bases). The CDR3 loop spans 15 amino acids. Germline CDR1 and CDR2: MNHEY and SVGAGI. Trimming shortened V by 8 bases and J by 0 bases, and 13 bases separated the two germline ends. The CDR3 region is CASGDWRANTGELFF. The CDR3 bases are TGTGCCAGCGGCGACTGGCGGGCGAACACCGGGGAGCTGTTTTTT.

The genes are TRBV5-1 and TRBJ1-1; D not resolved. Germline CDR1 reads SGHRS; CDR2 reads YFSETQ. This CDR3 spans 16 amino acids. V lost 4 bases, J lost 0 bases, and 16 bases lay in between. CDR3 coding DNA: TGCGCCAGCAGCAGCTATTATGGGGATCTGAACACTGAAGCTTTCTTT. Translation: CASSSYYGDLNTEAFF.

The J gene is TRBJ2-7, the V gene TRBV29-1; 7 nucleotides match TRBD1. Germline trimming cut 0 bases from V and 6 bases from J; bases unmatched to any gene: 14. From germline, CDR1 is SQVTM and CDR2 ANQGSEA. The CDR3 has 16 residues. CDR3 loop: CSVEDRDRGIRGEQYF. CDR3 DNA: TGCAGCGTTGAAGATCGGGACAGAGGGATCAGGGGCGAGCAGTACTTC.

This chain links TRBV18 with TRBJ2-7, with D tentatively TRBD1 (6 bases). The length of the CDR3 is 15 residues. Germline V gene data show CDR1 as KGHSH and CDR2 as LQKENI. Trimming removed 2 bases from V and 5 bases from J, with 16 bases in between. CDR3 amino acids: CASSPSQGRSHEQYF. CDR3 nucleotides: TGTGCCAGCTCACCAAGCCAGGGGCGCAGTCACGAGCAGTACTTC.

The chain combines TRBV5-4 with TRBJ2-3, with TRBD2 matching 12 bases. The CDR3 loop spans 14 amino acids. Looked up from germline, CDR1 is SGHNT and CDR2 is YYREEE (reference sequence). V shed 10 bases and J 5 bases; nucleotides not matched to a gene: 8. The CDR3 region has the DNA TGTGCCGGCTCTAGCGGGGGGGCCGTAGATACGCAGTATTTT. Amino acids: CAGSSGGAVDTQYF.

The V and J genes are TRBV5-1 and TRBJ2-1, with 11 positions matching TRBD2. Trimming at V came to 4 bases and at J to 6 bases, leaving 12 bases not matched to a gene. The V gene's germline CDR1 is SGHRS and CDR2 YFSETQ. The CDR3 sequence is 17 residues long. The CDR3 protein is CASSVYSGGAVGNEQFF. CDR3 nucleotides: TGCGCCAGCAGCGTATATAGCGGGGGGGCCGTAGGCAATGAGCAGTTCTTC.

This rearrangement joins TRBV5-1 to TRBJ2-3; 9 bases align to TRBD2. Per germline, CDR1 SGHRS and CDR2 YFSETQ. V was clipped by 1 base and J by 6 bases; unmatched bases: 6. This CDR3 contains 15 residues. CDR3 in amino acids: CASSLLSGSWDTQYF. The CDR3 nucleotides read TGCGCCAGCAGCTTGCTTAGCGGGAGTTGGGATACGCAGTATTTT.

This clone has just one count. The chain recombines TRBV6-1 with TRBJ2-5; D gene ambiguous. V was trimmed by 7 bases and J by 4 bases, leaving 13 bases between them. CDR3 length: 13 residues. CDR1 is MNHNS, CDR2 SASEGT, per germline. CDR3 sequence reads: CASNLVLGETQYF. Here the CDR3 DNA reads TGTGCCAGCAATTTAGTTTTGGGAGAGACCCAGTACTTC.

The rearrangement joins TRBV5-4 to TRBJ2-3, with D hard to call. V shed 2 bases and J shed 2 bases, with 9 bases lying between them. Germline V gives CDR1 SGHNT, CDR2 YYREEE (reference sequence). This CDR3 has 14 residues. Written as DNA, the CDR3 is TGTGCCAGCAGCTTAATAGGTGCCACAGATACGCAGTATTTT. Translating gives CASSLIGATDTQYF.

In its sample, this clone was seen a few times. The rearrangement uses TRBV5-4 and TRBJ1-6, with TRBD1 matching over 7 bases. CDR1 and CDR2 (germline): SGHNT, YYREEE (reference sequence). The trim removed 0 bases at V and 8 bases at J, leaving 8 bases unmatched. The CDR3 length is 16 residues. The CDR3 protein is CASSLGQGSVHSPLHF. The CDR3 coding sequence is TGTGCCAGCAGCTTGGGACAGGGATCGGTGCATTCACCCCTCCACTTT.

V is TRBV4-3 and J is TRBJ2-7, with TRBD2 as a possible D gene (6 bases). The CDR3 contains 15 residues. Trimming stripped 1 base from V and 0 bases from J, with 10 bases between. Germline-derived CDR1 and CDR2 are LGHNA and YSLEER. CDR3 amino acids: CASSQAGGISYEQYF. In nucleotides, the CDR3 is TGCGCCAGCAGCCAAGCTGGCGGGATCTCCTACGAGCAGTACTTC.